A selection of T cell receptor beta chains follows, all from one sample in a study of OX40 agonist ivuxolimab in advanced cancers. The table came from immunoSEQ multiplex PCR; TCRdb's copy has only in-frame clones and leaves some out. The sample consists of approximately 70,000 clones, roughly 88% of them appearing once. Sequencing used CD4+ or CD8+ T cells sorted from blood, obtained in a trial of the OX40 agonist ivuxolimab. The receptors come from an adult with an advanced solid tumor such as melanoma, head and neck, liver or kidney cancer. The CDR3 runs from the conserved cysteine through the conserved F or W. D genes are given only for firm matches. Clone sizes are given selectively: once, few, many, or a class where the clone is expanded.

J | size | V | D | CDR3 | DNA
TRBJ1-1 | . | TRBV29-1 | . | CSVSQFGGGTEAFF | TGCAGCGTATCTCAATTTGGCGGAGGGACTGAAGCTTTCTTT
TRBJ2-3 | . | TRBV2 | . | CASAITSTDTQYF | TGTGCCAGCGCTATTACTAGCACAGATACGCAGTATTTT
TRBJ1-4 | . | TRBV11-2 | . | CASSSRGGGDGEKLFF | TGTGCCAGCAGCTCGAGAGGTGGGGGCGATGGTGAAAAACTGTTTTTT
TRBJ1-1 | . | TRBV4-3 | TRBD1 | CASSRNYRGNTEAFF | TGCGCCAGCAGCCGCAACTACAGGGGGAACACTGAAGCTTTCTTT
TRBJ1-3 | . | TRBV6-1 | . | CAISERLPGGGSGNTIYF | TGTGCCATCAGTGAGAGGCTCCCGGGTGGGGGCTCTGGAAACACCATATATTTT
TRBJ2-2 | . | TRBV30 | . | CAWSARDTGELFF | TGTGCCTGGAGCGCCAGGGATACCGGGGAGCTGTTTTTT
TRBJ1-1 | . | TRBV5-4 | . | CASSGQAGRNTEAFF | TGTGCCAGCAGCGGGCAAGCGGGGCGAAACACTGAAGCTTTCTTT
TRBJ2-1 | few | TRBV9 | TRBD2 | CASSHTTSGAYNEQFF | TGTGCCAGCAGCCATACGACTAGCGGGGCTTACAATGAGCAGTTCTTC
TRBJ1-1 | . | TRBV2 | TRBD1 | CASRAGTGNTEAFF | TGTGCCAGCAGAGCGGGGACAGGGAACACTGAAGCTTTCTTT
TRBJ1-6 | few | TRBV19 | . | CASTLQEGFSPLHF | TGTGCCAGTACCCTCCAGGAGGGGTTCTCACCCCTCCACTTT
TRBJ1-4 | . | TRBV7-3 | . | CASSLEGRPYEKLFF | TGTGCCAGCAGCTTAGAGGGGCGCCCATATGAAAAACTGTTTTTT
TRBJ2-7 | few | TRBV29-1 | TRBD1 | CSAARNDRGYEQYF | TGCAGCGCCGCTCGCAACGACAGGGGTTACGAGCAGTACTTC
TRBJ1-1 | . | TRBV9 | . | CASSPRGGTEAFF | TGTGCCAGCAGCCCTCGGGGGGGCACTGAAGCTTTCTTT
TRBJ2-5 | . | TRBV19 | . | CASSIVKDYLRWEETQYF | TGTGCCAGTAGTATAGTAAAGGACTACCTCAGGTGGGAAGAGACCCAGTACTTC
TRBJ1-6 | . | TRBV5-1 | . | CASSLGVEGSPLHF | TGCGCCAGCAGCTTGGGAGTGGAAGGGTCACCCCTCCACTTT
TRBJ2-7 | . | TRBV7-3 | . | CASSSGGPLYEQYF | TGTGCCAGCAGCTCAGGAGGACCCCTCTACGAGCAGTACTTC
TRBJ1-1 | . | TRBV6-1 | . | CASSEAGRAFF | TGTGCCAGCAGTGAGGCGGGGCGAGCTTTCTTT